These 27 T cell receptor beta chains came from one sample sequenced in a study of quantifying T cell responses using KT2 cells. On the study more broadly: cDNA was made from DNase-treated RNA using alpha and beta constant primers.

Each cDNA got a UMI-containing oligo ligated at its 3' end. First-round PCR used around 4 cycles and beta primers RC1.1 and RC1.2 covering TRBC1 and TRBC2. Each CDR3 protein gets one entry after TCRdb re-called the UMI-ligation and nested PCR reads with MiXCR. The sample lists roughly 51,000 distinct CDR3 sequences, more than 9% occurring once. The specimen was PBMCs spiked with cells of the T cell clone KT2. Receptors originate from a human donor.

The sample holds many counts of this clonotype. The chain uses TRBV7-8 and TRBJ1-1; D uncertain. The germline V gene encodes CDR1 SGHVS and CDR2 FQNEAQ. V lost 5 bases and J 2 bases, leaving 9 bases between the germline ends. The CDR3 sequence is 13 residues long. The DNA of the CDR3 is TGTGCCAGCAGCCCCCGGTACAACACTGAAGCTTTCTTT. Translation: CASSPRYNTEAFF.

This clonotype was counted only a few times. The germline gene is not matched at one end of the junction; a read error may be the cause. The chain carries TRBV5-1 and TRBJ2-6; D may be TRBD2 (5 bases). Germline V CDR1 and CDR2: SGHRS, YFSETQ. CDR3 length equals 17 residues. The CDR3: CASTFDGVRSRANVLTF. DNA of the CDR3: TGCGCCAGCACATTTGACGGGGTACGCTCTAGGGCCAACGTCCTGACTTTC.

This clonotype showed up just a few times. J is TRBJ2-3 and V is TRBV7-9; the match to TRBD2 covers 7 bases. This CDR3 is built from 15 residues. The germline V gene encodes CDR1 SEHNR and CDR2 FQNEAQ (reference sequence). V dropped 2 bases and J dropped 1; count of bases not matched to a gene: 3. CDR3: CASSLRRERTDTQYF. The CDR3 DNA follows: TGTGCCAGCAGCTTAAGGCGGGAGCGCACAGATACGCAGTATTTT.

This clonotype was counted only a few times. The chain joins TRBV7-2 to TRBJ2-5; D gene ambiguous. Between the trimmed V and J ends, which lost 1 base and 0 bases, there was a span of 9 bases. This CDR3 contains 15 residues. The germline V gene encodes CDR1 SGHTA and CDR2 FQGNSA. The CDR3 region is CASSLGAGNQETQYF. CDR3 nucleotides: TGTGCCAGCAGCTTAGGGGCCGGAAACCAAGAGACCCAGTACTTC.

The V and J genes are TRBV6-6 and TRBJ2-7, with 10 bases fitting TRBD2. The CDR3 runs to 15 residues. Unmatched junction bases numbered 4, after V lost 0 bases and J lost 5 bases. Looked up from germline, CDR1 is MNHNY and CDR2 is SVGAGI (reference sequence). The CDR3 DNA reads as TGTGCCAGCAGTTACTCACTAGCGGGACTCAACGAGCAGTACTTC. Encoded protein: CASSYSLAGLNEQYF.

This clonotype appeared many times. This sequence joins TRBV20-1 and TRBJ2-7; 12 bases fit TRBD2. Germline loops: CDR1 DFQATT, CDR2 SNEGSKA (reference sequence). The CDR3 has 14 residues. Unmatched junction bases numbered 4, after V lost 2 bases and J lost 5 bases. The CDR3 loop is CSARSSGRGDEQYF. CDR3 in DNA: TGCAGTGCTAGATCTAGCGGGAGGGGCGACGAGCAGTACTTC.

Only a few counts were recorded for this clonotype. The V gene is TRBV6-6, the J gene TRBJ1-4; D is uncertain. This CDR3 is built from 14 residues. CDR1 and CDR2 from the germline V gene are MNHNY and SVGAGI (reference sequence). Between the trimmed V and J ends, which lost 5 bases and 2 bases, there was a span of 9 bases. CDR3 sequence reads: CASSNGETNEKLFF. Here the CDR3 DNA reads TGTGCCAGCAGTAACGGCGAGACTAATGAAAAACTGTTTTTT.

This clonotype was seen a few times. The gene calls are TRBV20-1 and TRBJ2-3; 11 bases are a match to TRBD2. The CDR3 has 14 residues. V dropped 3 bases and J dropped 5; count of bases not matched to a gene: 4. The germline CDR1 and CDR2 sequences are DFQATT and SNEGSKA (reference sequence). The chain's CDR3 is CSASTGLAEDTQYF. CDR3 coding DNA: TGCAGTGCTAGTACGGGACTAGCGGAAGATACGCAGTATTTT.

This clonotype was seen a handful of times. V is TRBV12-3 or TRBV12-4 and J is TRBJ1-1, with 7 bases aligning to TRBD1. J was trimmed by 2 bases and V by 3 bases; bases with no gene match: 3. This CDR3 has 14 amino acids. In DNA form, the CDR3 reads TGTGCCAGCAGTTTCGGGACAGTAAACACTGAAGCTTTCTTT. This codes for CASSFGTVNTEAFF.

This clonotype appeared many times. This chain links TRBV18 with TRBJ1-5; D not resolved. V gave up 3 bases and J gave up 4 bases, with 7 bases separating them. Germline loops: CDR1 KGHSH, CDR2 LQKENI. The CDR3 contains 13 residues. The CDR3 loop is CASSPAGNQPQHF. CDR3 nucleotides: TGTGCCAGCTCACCTGCGGGTAATCAGCCCCAGCATTTT. The whole variable domain, remainder taken from reference TRBV18 and TRBJ1-5, is NAGVMQNPRHLVRRRGQEARLRCSPMKGHSHVYWYRQLPEEGLKFMVYLQKENIIDESGMPKERFSAEFPKEGPSILRIQQVVRGDSAAYFCASSPAGNQPQHFGDGTRLSIL.

This clonotype was picked up many times. This chain joins TRBV6-1 and TRBJ1-6; 9 bases agree with TRBD1. Germline V gene data show CDR1 as MNHNS and CDR2 as SASEGT. Trimming at V came to 5 bases and at J to 9 bases, leaving 5 bases not matched to a gene. The CDR3 is 14 residues long. The CDR3 protein is CASSSDRGLSPLHF. The CDR3 bases are TGTGCCAGCAGTTCGGACAGGGGCCTTTCACCCCTCCACTTT.

V usage is TRBV7-2 and J usage is TRBJ1-3; D is uncertain. Trimming left V 7 bases short and J 0 bases short, with 10 bases between. CDR3 length: 14 amino acids. From germline, CDR1 is SGHTA and CDR2 FQGNSA. CDR3 region: CASNPESSGNTIYF. As DNA, the CDR3 is TGTGCCAGCAACCCAGAGAGCTCTGGAAACACCATATATTTT.

The chain employs TRBV27 and TRBJ2-3; TRBD1 aligns across 7 bases. With V trimmed by 6 bases and J by 0 bases, 3 bases remained unmatched. CDR3 length equals 14 residues. Per germline, CDR1 MNHEY and CDR2 SMNVEV (reference sequence). The CDR3 region has the DNA TGTGCCAGCAGCCGGGACAGAAGCACAGATACGCAGTATTTT. It is translated as CASSRDRSTDTQYF.

This clonotype was seen a handful of times. The V gene is TRBV25-1, the J gene TRBJ2-2; D gene ambiguous. There are 12 residues in the CDR3. Trimming left V 3 bases short and J 4 bases short, with 3 bases between. Germline CDR1 reads MGHDK; CDR2 reads SYGVNS. CDR3 amino acids: CASSDVTGELFF. The CDR3, as DNA: TGTGCCAGCAGTGACGTCACCGGGGAGCTGTTTTTT.

This clonotype was seen only a few times. This chain connects TRBV5-1 to TRBJ2-7; TRBD1 aligns across 11 bases. Germline V gene sequence: CDR1 SGHRS, CDR2 YFSETQ. The CDR3 covers 15 residues. V lost 2 bases to trimming and J lost 2 bases; unmatched junction nucleotides: 3. The CDR3, as DNA: TGCGCCAGCAGCTTCCGGGACAGGGGGGCCTACGAGCAGTACTTC. It codes for CASSFRDRGAYEQYF. Full variable domain (rest looked up from reference TRBV5-1 and TRBJ2-7): KAGVTQTPRYLIKTRGQQVTLSCSPISGHRSVSWYQQTPGQGLQFLFEYFSETQRNKGNFPGRFSGRQFSNSRSEMNVSTLELGDSALYLCASSFRDRGAYEQYFGPGTRLTVT.

The rearrangement links TRBV5-1 to TRBJ2-1, with D unclear. Trimming shortened V by 4 bases and J by 1 base, and 9 bases separated the two germline ends. Germline V gives CDR1 SGHRS, CDR2 YFSETQ. The CDR3 contains 14 residues. The CDR3 coding sequence is TGCGCCAGCAGCGACTCCACTTCCTACAATGAGCAGTTCTTC. It yields the protein CASSDSTSYNEQFF.

This clonotype has just a few counts. V is TRBV5-4 and J is TRBJ2-3, with D possibly being TRBD2 (6 bases). This CDR3 is 14 amino acids long. The V gene's germline CDR1 is SGHNT and CDR2 YYREEE (reference sequence). V was shortened by 7 bases and J by 0 bases, with 12 bases between the two germline ends. The CDR3 bases are TGTGCCAGCGGGCGGGGCTCTAGCACAGATACGCAGTATTTT. Amino acid sequence: CASGRGSSTDTQYF.

This clonotype was seen only a few times. The chain has TRBV4-3 and TRBJ2-3; D tentatively fits TRBD1 or TRBD2 (7 bases each). The CDR3 consists of 15 residues. The V and J ends lost 2 bases and 9 bases respectively, with 18 bases between them. CDR1 is LGHNA and CDR2 is YSLEER in the germline V gene. This chain's CDR3 is CASSQRSRGGETQYF. In nucleotides, the CDR3 is TGCGCCAGCAGCCAAAGGAGCAGGGGGGGAGAAACGCAGTATTTT.

This clonotype showed up just a few times. The V call is TRBV5-1, the J call TRBJ1-5, with D perhaps matching TRBD1 (6 bases). Per germline, CDR1 SGHRS and CDR2 YFSETQ. V was shortened by 0 bases and J by 2 bases, with 12 bases between the two germline ends. CDR3 size: 16 residues. The CDR3 nucleotides are TGCGCCAGCAGCTTGGAAGGGGGTGGGGGCAATCAGCCCCAGCATTTT. Amino acids: CASSLEGGGGNQPQHF.

This clonotype appeared many times. The chain recombines TRBV4-3 with TRBJ2-5; maybe TRBD1 (6 bases). CDR3 length equals 15 residues. Germline V gives CDR1 LGHNA, CDR2 YSLEER. V dropped 1 base and J dropped 5 bases, with 14 bases sitting between them. CDR3 amino acids: CASSQAGAWDETQYF. The DNA of the CDR3 is TGCGCCAGCAGCCAAGCAGGGGCTTGGGATGAGACCCAGTACTTC.

The gene calls are TRBV2 and TRBJ2-7, with D perhaps given as TRBD1 or TRBD2 (7 bases each). V was cut by 8 bases and J by 6 bases, with 26 bases left in between. Per the germline V gene, CDR1 is SNHLY and CDR2 is FYNNEI. The CDR3 spans 16 residues. In nucleotides, the CDR3 is TGTGCCAGCCGTCGCGGGGGCCGGGACAGAATCTCCGAGCAGTACTTC. Translated: CASRRGGRDRISEQYF. The whole variable domain, remainder taken from reference TRBV2 and TRBJ2-7, is EPEVTQTPSHQVTQMGQEVILRCVPISNHLYFYWYRQILGQKVEFLVSFYNNEISEKSEIFDDQFSVERPDGSNFTLKIRSTKLEDSAMYFCASRRGGRDRISEQYFGPGTRLTVT.

The rearrangement uses TRBV2 and TRBJ2-1; TRBD2 matches 12 bases. The germline V gene has CDR1 SNHLY and CDR2 FYNNEI. V shed 5 bases, J shed 8 bases, and the junction held 7 bases outside the gene matches. CDR3 length: 15 residues. This CDR3 reads CASSHLAGGADEQFF. The CDR3 DNA follows: TGTGCCAGCAGTCACCTAGCGGGGGGGGCCGATGAGCAGTTCTTC.

In regard to this clonotype: A junction boundary mismatches the germline segment, possibly from a read error. The rearrangement joins TRBV4-2 to TRBJ2-6; D not certain. Germline lookup yields CDR1 LGHNA and CDR2 YNFKEQ. The CDR3 is made up of 16 amino acids. The CDR3 nucleotides read TGTGCCAGCAGCCAAGAATCGGGCTCTGGGACCAACGTCCTGACTTTC. Translated: CASSQESGSGTNVLTF.

This clonotype showed up just a few times. CDR3 sequence: CATSPRTYEKLFF. DNA of the CDR3: TGTGCCACCAGCCCCCGGACGTATGAAAAACTGTTTTTT. V usage is TRBV15 and J usage is TRBJ1-4; D gene unclear. V was trimmed by 5 bases and J by 6 bases, leaving 10 bases between them. Germline V gives CDR1 LNHNV, CDR2 YYDKDF (reference sequence). The CDR3 covers 13 residues.

This clonotype was detected only a few times. The CDR3 DNA reads TGTGCCAGCAGTTACGGGGTCTACAATGAGCAGTTCTTC. The encoded protein is CASSYGVYNEQFF. The gene calls are TRBV6-5 and TRBJ2-1; D is uncertain. This CDR3 has 13 residues. V dropped 2 bases and J dropped 3 bases, with 5 bases sitting between them. Germline V CDR1 and CDR2: MNHEY, SVGAGI.

This clonotype appeared a few times. This chain joins TRBV7-9 and TRBJ2-1; D uncertain. The CDR3 is 18 residues long. CDR1 and CDR2 (germline): SEHNR, FQNEAQ (reference sequence). Trimming removed 5 bases from V and 0 bases from J, with 20 bases in between. Here the CDR3 reads CASSPLALPVSSYNEQFF. CDR3 DNA: TGTGCCAGCAGCCCACTGGCCCTCCCGGTGAGCTCCTACAATGAGCAGTTCTTC.

This clonotype was picked up a small number of times. This chain's CDR3 is CASSKALRGRRQETQYF. DNA for the CDR3: TGTGCCAGCAGCAAAGCACTCAGGGGGCGCCGCCAAGAGACCCAGTACTTC. The V call is TRBV21-1, the J call TRBJ2-5; the DNA was not compared with TRBD1, the D call given in the table. TRBV21-1 is marked as a pseudogene. This CDR3 is built from 17 residues.